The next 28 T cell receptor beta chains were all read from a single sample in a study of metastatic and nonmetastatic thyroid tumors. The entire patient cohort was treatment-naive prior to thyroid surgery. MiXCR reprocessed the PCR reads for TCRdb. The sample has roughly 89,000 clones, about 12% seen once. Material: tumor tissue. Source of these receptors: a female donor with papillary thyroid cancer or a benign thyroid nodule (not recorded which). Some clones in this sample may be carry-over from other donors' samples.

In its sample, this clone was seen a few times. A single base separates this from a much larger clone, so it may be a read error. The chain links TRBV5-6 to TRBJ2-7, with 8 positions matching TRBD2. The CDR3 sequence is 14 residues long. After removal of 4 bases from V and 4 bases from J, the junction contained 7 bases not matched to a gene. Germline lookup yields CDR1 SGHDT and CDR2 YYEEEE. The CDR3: CASSLPGLGYEQYF. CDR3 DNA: TGTGCCAGCAGCCTCCCGGGACTAGGGTACGAGCAGTACTTC.

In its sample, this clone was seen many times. CDR3 sequence reads: CAISEDGVGYGYTF. As DNA, the CDR3 is TGTGCCATCAGTGAGGACGGGGTGGGCTATGGCTACACCTTC. The rearrangement uses TRBV10-3 and TRBJ1-2; D remains ambiguous. The germline V gene has CDR1 ENHRY and CDR2 SYGVKD. The CDR3 extends over 14 amino acids. Deletions cut 2 bases from V and 4 bases from J, with 11 bases between.

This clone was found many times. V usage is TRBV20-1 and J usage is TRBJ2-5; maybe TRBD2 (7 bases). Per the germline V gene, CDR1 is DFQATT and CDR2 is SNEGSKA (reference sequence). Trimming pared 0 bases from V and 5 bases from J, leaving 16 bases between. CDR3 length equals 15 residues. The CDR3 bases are TGCAGTGCTAGAGATAGGGGGGGCGTAAAGGAGACCCAGTACTTC. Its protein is CSARDRGGVKETQYF.

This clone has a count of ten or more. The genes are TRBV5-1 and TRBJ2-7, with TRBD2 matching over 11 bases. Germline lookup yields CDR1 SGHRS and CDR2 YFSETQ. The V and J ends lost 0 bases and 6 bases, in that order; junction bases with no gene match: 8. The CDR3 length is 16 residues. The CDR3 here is CASSLATSGSMFEQYF. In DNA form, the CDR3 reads TGCGCCAGCAGCTTGGCCACTAGCGGGAGTATGTTCGAGCAGTACTTC.

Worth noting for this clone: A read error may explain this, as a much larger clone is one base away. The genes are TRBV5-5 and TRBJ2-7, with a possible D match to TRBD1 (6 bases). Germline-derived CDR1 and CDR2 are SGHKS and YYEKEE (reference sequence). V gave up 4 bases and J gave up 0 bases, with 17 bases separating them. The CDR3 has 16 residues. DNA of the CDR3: TGTGCCAGCAGCCCCTGGGGGCGGCGTATCTCCTACGAGCAGTACTTC. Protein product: CASSPWGRRISYEQYF.

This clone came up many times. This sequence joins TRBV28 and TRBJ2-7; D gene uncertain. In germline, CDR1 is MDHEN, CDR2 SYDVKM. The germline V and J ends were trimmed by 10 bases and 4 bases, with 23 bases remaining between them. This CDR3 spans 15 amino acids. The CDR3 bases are TGTGCCACTGCCGCCCTTACTCACTTCAGGTACGAGCAGTACTTC. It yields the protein CATAALTHFRYEQYF.

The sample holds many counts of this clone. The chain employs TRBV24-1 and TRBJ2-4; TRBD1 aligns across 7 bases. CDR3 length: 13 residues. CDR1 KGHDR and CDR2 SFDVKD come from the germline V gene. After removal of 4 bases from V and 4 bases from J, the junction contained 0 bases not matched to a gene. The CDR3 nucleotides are TGTGCCACCAGTGACAGGGGGAAAAACATTCAGTACTTC. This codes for CATSDRGKNIQYF.

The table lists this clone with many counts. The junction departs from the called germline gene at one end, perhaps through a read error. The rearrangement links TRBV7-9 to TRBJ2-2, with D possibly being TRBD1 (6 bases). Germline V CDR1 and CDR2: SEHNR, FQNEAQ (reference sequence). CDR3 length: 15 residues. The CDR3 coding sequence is TGTGCCAGCAGCTTGGAGACAGGACCCACCAGGGAGCTGTTTTTT. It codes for CASSLETGPTRELFF.

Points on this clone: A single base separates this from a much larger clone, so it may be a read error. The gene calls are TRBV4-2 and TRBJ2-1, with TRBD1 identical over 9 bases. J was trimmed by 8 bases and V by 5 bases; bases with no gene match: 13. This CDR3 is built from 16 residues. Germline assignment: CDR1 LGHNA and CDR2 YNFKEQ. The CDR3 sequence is CASSGLRTGARDEQFF. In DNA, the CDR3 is TGTGCCAGCAGCGGCCTTCGGACAGGGGCTCGGGATGAGCAGTTCTTC.

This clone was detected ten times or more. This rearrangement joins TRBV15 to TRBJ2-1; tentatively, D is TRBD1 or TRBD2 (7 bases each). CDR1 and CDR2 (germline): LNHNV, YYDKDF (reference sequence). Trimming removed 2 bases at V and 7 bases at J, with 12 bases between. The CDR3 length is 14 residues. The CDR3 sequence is CATSRYRGGNEQFF. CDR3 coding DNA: TGTGCCACCAGCAGATACAGGGGAGGGAATGAGCAGTTCTTC. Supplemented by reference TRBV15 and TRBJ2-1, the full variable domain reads DAMVIQNPRYQVTQFGKPVTLSCSQTLNHNVMYWYQQKSSQAPKLLFHYYDKDFNNEADTPDNFQSRRPNTSFCFLDIRSPGLGDTAMYLCATSRYRGGNEQFFGPGTRLTVL.

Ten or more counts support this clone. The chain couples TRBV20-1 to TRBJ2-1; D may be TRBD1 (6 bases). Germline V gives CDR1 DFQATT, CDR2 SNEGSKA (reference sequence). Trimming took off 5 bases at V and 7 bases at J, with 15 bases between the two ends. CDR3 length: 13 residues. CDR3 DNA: TGCAGTGCTCCGGACAGCAGGCCTAATGAGCAGTTCTTC. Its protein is CSAPDSRPNEQFF.

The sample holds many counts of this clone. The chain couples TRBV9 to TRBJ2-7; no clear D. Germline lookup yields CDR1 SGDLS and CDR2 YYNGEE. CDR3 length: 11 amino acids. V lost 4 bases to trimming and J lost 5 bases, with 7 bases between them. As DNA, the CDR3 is TGTGCCAGCAGCCTCGGACACGAGCAGTACTTC. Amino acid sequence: CASSLGHEQYF.

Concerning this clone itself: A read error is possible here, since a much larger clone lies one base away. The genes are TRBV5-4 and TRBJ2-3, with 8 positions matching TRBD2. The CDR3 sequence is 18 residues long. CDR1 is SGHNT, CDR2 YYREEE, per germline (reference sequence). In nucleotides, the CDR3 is TGTGCCAGCAACTTGGATGGCCAAAGCGGGAGAAGCACAGATACGCAGTATTTT. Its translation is CASNLDGQSGRSTDTQYF.

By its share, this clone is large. This CDR3 is CASSDTPQGLGGYTF. CDR3 nucleotides: TGTGCCAGCAGTGACACCCCACAGGGCCTAGGAGGCTACACCTTC. The rearrangement joins TRBV6-4 to TRBJ1-2; D is possibly TRBD1 (6 bases). CDR1 is MRHNA and CDR2 is SNTAGT in the germline V gene. Trimming cost V 2 bases and J 8 bases, with 18 bases left between them. This CDR3 region has 15 residues.

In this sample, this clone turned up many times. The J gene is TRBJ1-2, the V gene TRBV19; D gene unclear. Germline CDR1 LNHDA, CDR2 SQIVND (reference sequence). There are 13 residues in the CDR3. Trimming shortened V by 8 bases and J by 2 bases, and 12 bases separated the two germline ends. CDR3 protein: CASQVQHNYGYTF. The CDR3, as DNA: TGTGCCAGTCAGGTACAGCACAACTATGGCTACACCTTC.

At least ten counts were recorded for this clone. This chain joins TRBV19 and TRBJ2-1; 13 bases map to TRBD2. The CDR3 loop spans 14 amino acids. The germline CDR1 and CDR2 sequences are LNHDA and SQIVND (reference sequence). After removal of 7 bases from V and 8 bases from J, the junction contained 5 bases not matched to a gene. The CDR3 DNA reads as TGTGCCAGTATCCCAACTAGCGGGAGGGATGAGCAGTTCTTC. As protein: CASIPTSGRDEQFF. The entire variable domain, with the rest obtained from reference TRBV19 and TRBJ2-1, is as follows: DGGITQSPKYLFRKEGQNVTLSCEQNLNHDAMYWYRQDPGQGLRLIYYSQIVNDFQKGDIAEGYSVSREKKESFPLTVTSAQKNPTAFYLCASIPTSGRDEQFFGPGTRLTVL.

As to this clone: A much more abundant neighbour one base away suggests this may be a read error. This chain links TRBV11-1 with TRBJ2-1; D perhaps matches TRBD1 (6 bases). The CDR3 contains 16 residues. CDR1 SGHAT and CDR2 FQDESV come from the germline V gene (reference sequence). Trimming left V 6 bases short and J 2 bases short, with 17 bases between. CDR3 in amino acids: CASSFQGPLAYNEQFF. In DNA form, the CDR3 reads TGTGCCAGCAGTTTCCAGGGGCCCCTTGCCTACAATGAGCAGTTCTTC. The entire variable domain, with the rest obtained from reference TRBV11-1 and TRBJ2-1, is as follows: EAEVAQSPRYKITEKSQAVAFWCDPISGHATLYWYRQILGQGPELLVQFQDESVVDDSQLPKDRFSAERLKGVDSTLKIQPAELGDSAMYLCASSFQGPLAYNEQFFGPGTRLTVL.

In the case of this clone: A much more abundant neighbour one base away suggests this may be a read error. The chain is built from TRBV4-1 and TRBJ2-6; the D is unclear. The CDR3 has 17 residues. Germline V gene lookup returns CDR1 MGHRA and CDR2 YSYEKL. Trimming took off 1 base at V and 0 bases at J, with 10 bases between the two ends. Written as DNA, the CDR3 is TGCGCCAGCAGCCAAGGATTGTGCACCTCTGGGGCCAACGTCCTGACTTTC. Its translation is CASSQGLCTSGANVLTF.

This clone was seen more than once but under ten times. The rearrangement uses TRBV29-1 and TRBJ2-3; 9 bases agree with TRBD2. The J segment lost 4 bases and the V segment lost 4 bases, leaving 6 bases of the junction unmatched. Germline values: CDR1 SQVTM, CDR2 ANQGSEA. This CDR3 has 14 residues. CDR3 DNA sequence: TGCAGCGTTGTAAGGCTAGCGGGACCAGATACGCAGTATTTT. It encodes CSVVRLAGPDTQYF.

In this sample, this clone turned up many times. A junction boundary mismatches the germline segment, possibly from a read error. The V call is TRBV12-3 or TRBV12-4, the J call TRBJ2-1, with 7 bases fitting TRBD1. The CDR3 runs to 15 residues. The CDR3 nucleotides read TGTGCCGGCAGTCCGCTGAGGGGGCGCGACAATGAGCAGTTCTTC. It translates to CAGSPLRGRDNEQFF.

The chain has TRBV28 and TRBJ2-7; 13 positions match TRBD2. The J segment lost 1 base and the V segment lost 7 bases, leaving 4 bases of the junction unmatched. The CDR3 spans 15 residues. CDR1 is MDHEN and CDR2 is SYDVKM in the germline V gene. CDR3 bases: TGTGCCAGCACCGAGGGACTAGCGGGATCCTACGAGCAGTACTTC. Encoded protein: CASTEGLAGSYEQYF. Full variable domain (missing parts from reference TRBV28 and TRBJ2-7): DVKVTQSSRYLVKRTGEKVFLECVQDMDHENMFWYRQDPGLGLRLIYFSYDVKMKEKGDIPEGYSVSREKKERFSLILESASTNQTSMYLCASTEGLAGSYEQYFGPGTRLTVT.

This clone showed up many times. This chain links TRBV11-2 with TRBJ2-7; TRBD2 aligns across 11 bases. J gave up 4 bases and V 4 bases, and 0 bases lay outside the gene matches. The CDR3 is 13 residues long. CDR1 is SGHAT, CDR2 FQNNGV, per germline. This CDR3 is CASSWTSGYEQYF. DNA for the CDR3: TGTGCCAGCAGCTGGACTAGCGGGTACGAGCAGTACTTC.

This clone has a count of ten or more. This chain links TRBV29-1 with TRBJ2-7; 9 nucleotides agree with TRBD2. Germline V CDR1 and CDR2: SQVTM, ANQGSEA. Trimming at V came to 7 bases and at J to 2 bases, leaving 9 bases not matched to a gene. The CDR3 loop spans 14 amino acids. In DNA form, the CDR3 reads TGCAGCGCCCTGACTAGCGGTATTGCCTACGAGCAGTACTTC. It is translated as CSALTSGIAYEQYF.

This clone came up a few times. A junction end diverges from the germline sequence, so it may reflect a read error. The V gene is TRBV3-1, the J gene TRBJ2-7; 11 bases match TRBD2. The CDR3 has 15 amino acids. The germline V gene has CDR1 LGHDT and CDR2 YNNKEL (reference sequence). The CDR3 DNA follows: TGTGCCAGCAGCCATATAGCGGGAGGGCCCTACGGGCAGTACTTC. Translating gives CASSHIAGGPYGQYF.

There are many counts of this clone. The CDR3 here is CASSAWTGNYGYTF. CDR3 nucleotide sequence: TGTGCCAGCAGCGCATGGACAGGAAACTATGGCTACACCTTC. The genes are TRBV9 and TRBJ1-2; 7 nucleotides align to TRBD1. V was clipped by 3 bases and J by 2 bases; unmatched bases: 4. Germline V gene lookup returns CDR1 SGDLS and CDR2 YYNGEE. The CDR3 is made up of 14 amino acids.

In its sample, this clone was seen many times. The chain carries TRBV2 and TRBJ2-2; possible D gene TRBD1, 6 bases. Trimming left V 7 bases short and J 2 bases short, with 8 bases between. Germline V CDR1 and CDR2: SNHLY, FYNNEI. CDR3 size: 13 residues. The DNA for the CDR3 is TGTGCCAGCACACAGGGCAACACCGGGGAGCTGTTTTTT. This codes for CASTQGNTGELFF.

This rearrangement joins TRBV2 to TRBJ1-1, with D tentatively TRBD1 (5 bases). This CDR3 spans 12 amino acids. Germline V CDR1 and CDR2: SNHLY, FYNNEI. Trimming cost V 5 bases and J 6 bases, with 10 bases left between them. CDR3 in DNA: TGTGCCAGCAGTTCTGACAGTGCTGAAGCTTTCTTT. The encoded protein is CASSSDSAEAFF.

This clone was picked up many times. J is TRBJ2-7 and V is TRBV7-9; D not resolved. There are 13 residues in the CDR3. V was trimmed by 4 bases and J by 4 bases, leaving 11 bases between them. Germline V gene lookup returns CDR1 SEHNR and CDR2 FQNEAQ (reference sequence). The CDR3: CASSSKFGYEQYF. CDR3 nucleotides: TGTGCCAGCAGCTCAAAGTTCGGTTACGAGCAGTACTTC.